These T cell receptor beta chains were read from a single sample in a study of Ad26.COV2.S vaccination and SARS-CoV-2 variants. Assay: immunoSEQ multiplex PCR; the TCRdb copy retains only in-frame clones and omits some. Among around 100,000 clones listed, around 80% were seen once. The material was peripheral blood, obtained after recovery from COVID-19. Receptors were obtained from a human donor who had recovered from COVID-19. Both conserved end residues are part of each CDR3. D genes are given only for firm matches. Where a row states a size, it is once, few, many or the class of an expanded clone; other rows omit it.

size	D	V	J	DNA	CDR3
.	.	TRBV15	TRBJ2-7	TGTGCCACCAGCAGAGATGCTTCGATGGCCAGTCGCGAGCAGTACTTC	CATSRDASMASREQYF
.	TRBD1	TRBV29-1	TRBJ2-1	TGCAGCGTTGGAAAGCAGACAGGGATTCCCTCCTACAATGAGCAGTTCTTC	CSVGKQTGIPSYNEQFF
.	TRBD1	TRBV28	TRBJ1-6	TGTGCCAGCAGTGACACCCGACAGGGCCTCCATTCACCCCTCCACTTT	CASSDTRQGLHSPLHF
.	.	TRBV5-1	TRBJ2-7	TGCGCCAGCAGCGGGGACAACTCCTACGAGCAGTACTTC	CASSGDNSYEQYF
.	TRBD1	TRBV19	TRBJ2-6	TGTGCCAGTAGAAGACAGGGAACTGGGGCCAACGTCCTGACTTTC	CASRRQGTGANVLTF
few	.	TRBV7-9	TRBJ1-5	TGTGCCAGCAGCTTAGGACAGACCAATCAGCCCCAGCATTTT	CASSLGQTNQPQHF
few	TRBD1	TRBV7-2	TRBJ2-3	TGTGCCAGCAGCTTAAAAGGGACAGATTATGTAGATACGCAGTATTTT	CASSLKGTDYVDTQYF
few	.	TRBV29-1	TRBJ1-2	TGCAGCGTGGACACAGGGAACTATGGCTACACCTTC	CSVDTGNYGYTF
.	TRBD1	TRBV29-1	TRBJ2-5	TGCAGCGCCAACAGGGGGCTATTGGAGACCCAGTACTTC	CSANRGLLETQYF
.	.	TRBV19	TRBJ1-1	TGTGCCAGTAGTACAGGACCACTTACCGTAGCTTTCTTT	CASSTGPLTVAFF
.	TRBD1	TRBV5-4	TRBJ1-2	TGTGCCAGCAGCGCATCAGGGGGCGGGTATGGCTACACCTTC	CASSASGGGYGYTF
.	.	TRBV2	TRBJ1-2	TGTGCCAGCAGTGTGGTAAAGGGTACGAGCGGCTACACCTTC	CASSVVKGTSGYTF
.	TRBD1	TRBV15	TRBJ2-1	TGTGCCACCAGCGGTACACAGGGGCCCCTTAACAATGAGCAGTTCTTC	CATSGTQGPLNNEQFF
.	.	TRBV10-3	TRBJ1-4	TGTGCCATCAGTGAGTCGAGAGGGGTTGAGGAAAAACTGTTTTTT	CAISESRGVEEKLFF
.	.	TRBV11-2	TRBJ2-2	TGTGCCAGCAGCTTAGGAGACACCGGGGAGCTGTTTTTT	CASSLGDTGELFF
.	.	TRBV18	TRBJ1-3	TGTGCCAGCTCACTTGGACAGTACCTGGGAAACACCATATATTTT	CASSLGQYLGNTIYF
.	.	TRBV12-2	TRBJ1-1	TGTGCAAGTCGCCTAGCCTGGCGGGGAGCTTTCTTT	CASRLAWRGAFF
.	.	TRBV19	TRBJ1-1	TGTGCCAGTACCGTGAACACTGAAGCTTTCTTT	CASTVNTEAFF
.	TRBD1	TRBV10-3	TRBJ1-6	TGTGCCATCAGTGAGAACAGGGGGCGCTCCTATAATTCACCCCTCCACTTT	CAISENRGRSYNSPLHF
once	.	TRBV7-9	TRBJ2-1	TGTGCCAGCAGCTTAGCGGGGGATGGTGAGCAGTTCTTC	CASSLAGDGEQFF
.	.	TRBV6-5	TRBJ2-3	TGTGCCAGCAATCCCCAGGGCCCAGATACGCAGTATTTT	CASNPQGPDTQYF
.	.	TRBV5-5	TRBJ1-1	TGTGCCAGCAGCTTCGGGGCGGGGGGCCTTATGAACACTGAAGCTTTCTTT	CASSFGAGGLMNTEAFF
.	.	TRBV7-2	TRBJ2-2	TGTGCCAGCAGCTTAGCGGCCGGAACCAACGGGGAGCTGTTTTTT	CASSLAAGTNGELFF
once	.	TRBV10-3	TRBJ2-7	TGTGCCATCAGTCAGATCCTCTCCTACGAGCAGTACTTC	CAISQILSYEQYF
few	.	TRBV3-1/TRBV3-2	TRBJ2-3	TGTGCCAGCAGCCCTCTACCGGGGAGCACAGATACGCAGTATTTT	CASSPLPGSTDTQYF
once	.	TRBV27	TRBJ1-2	TGTGCCACCCGAGTCGGCTATGGCTACACCTTC	CATRVGYGYTF
few	.	TRBV7-9	TRBJ1-3	TGTGCCAGCAGCCCGGGTGGGGGCTCTGGAAACACCATATATTTT	CASSPGGGSGNTIYF
.	TRBD1	TRBV19	TRBJ1-5	TGTGCCAGTCACCCAGGGGGTGATCAGCCCCAGCATTTT	CASHPGGDQPQHF
.	.	TRBV28	TRBJ1-2	TGTGCCAGCACGATGGCAGCCCGACTTATCCCTAACTATGGCTACACCTTC	CASTMAARLIPNYGYTF
.	.	TRBV27	TRBJ2-5	TGTGCCAGCAGTTTTGGCAAGCAAGAGACCCAGTACTTC	CASSFGKQETQYF
.	.	TRBV5-1	TRBJ2-2	TGCGCCAGCAGCTTGGTAGAAGCCGGGGAGCTGTTTTTT	CASSLVEAGELFF
.	TRBD1	TRBV6-5	TRBJ2-7	TGTGCCAGCAGTTCCCCGGGACAGGGGGCGCGGGCCGAGCAGTACTTC	CASSSPGQGARAEQYF
.	TRBD2	TRBV2	TRBJ2-7	TGTGCCAGCAGCCCAGAGGCTAGCGGACAGTACTTC	CASSPEASGQYF
.	.	TRBV2	TRBJ2-3	TGTGCCAGCAGACTTGTTACAGATACGCAGTATTTT	CASRLVTDTQYF
.	.	TRBV19	TRBJ2-3	TGTGCCAGTAGTATATCGGGCACAGATACGCAGTATTTT	CASSISGTDTQYF
.	TRBD2	TRBV28	TRBJ2-7	TGTGCCAGCAGTTTATGGACTAGCAGCTACGAGCAGTACTTC	CASSLWTSSYEQYF
.	.	TRBV2	TRBJ2-5	TGTGCCAGCAGACGACTCTTGCAAGCACGGCAAGAGACCCAGTACTTC	CASRRLLQARQETQYF
.	.	TRBV3-1/TRBV3-2	TRBJ1-2	TGTGCCAGCAGCCAAAGGGTGGGGGCCTATGGCTACACCTTC	CASSQRVGAYGYTF
.	TRBD1	TRBV28	TRBJ1-2	TGTGCCAGCAGTACACGGGACAGTTTAAACTATGGCTACACCTTC	CASSTRDSLNYGYTF
.	.	TRBV19	TRBJ1-5	TGTGCCAGTAGTAAGTTAGGTGACGGCCATCAGCCCCAGCATTTT	CASSKLGDGHQPQHF
.	.	TRBV10-2	TRBJ1-5	TGCGCCAGCAGTGGGGGGTACAATCAGCCCCAGCATTTT	CASSGGYNQPQHF
.	.	TRBV12-3/TRBV12-4	TRBJ1-2	TGTGCCAGCAGTTTGAGTTGGGATGGCTACACCTTC	CASSLSWDGYTF
.	.	TRBV23-1	TRBJ1-5	TGCGCCAGCTTTCAAGTCAATCAGCCCCAGCATTTT	CASFQVNQPQHF
.	.	TRBV11-1	TRBJ2-3	TGTGCCAGCAGCTTAGACCGGCTAACAGATACGCAGTATTTT	CASSLDRLTDTQYF
.	TRBD1	TRBV7-2	TRBJ1-1	TGTGCCAGCAGCCAGGGACAGTCGAACACTGAAGCTTTCTTT	CASSQGQSNTEAFF